The 26 T cell receptor beta chains presented below share a single source sample, sequenced in a study of blood T cell repertoires in COVID-19. Assay used: immunoSEQ multiplex PCR; TCRdb lists only in-frame clones, some missing. This table has more than 300,000 clones, 88% appearing once. Sequencing was performed on PBMCs or T cells enriched from blood (not recorded which). These receptors originate from a woman aged 18-30 years who had recovered from COVID-19.

The rearrangement links TRBV5-1 to TRBJ2-1; 10 bases fit TRBD2. V shed 2 bases, J shed 8 bases, and the junction held 4 bases outside the gene matches. The CDR3 is made up of 14 amino acids. CDR1 and CDR2 from the germline V gene are SGHRS and YFSETQ. The CDR3 bases are TGCGCCAGCAGCTTCCAGCGGGGGGGCGATGAGCAGTTCTTC. Translated: CASSFQRGGDEQFF. Full variable domain (missing parts from reference TRBV5-1 and TRBJ2-1): KAGVTQTPRYLIKTRGQQVTLSCSPISGHRSVSWYQQTPGQGLQFLFEYFSETQRNKGNFPGRFSGRQFSNSRSEMNVSTLELGDSALYLCASSFQRGGDEQFFGPGTRLTVL.

The gene calls are TRBV30 and TRBJ1-1; D may be TRBD1 (6 bases). The V and J ends lost 8 bases and 0 bases respectively, with 13 bases between them. The CDR3 runs 13 residues. Germline V gene lookup returns CDR1 GTSNPN and CDR2 SVGIG (reference sequence). The CDR3 DNA sequence: TGTGCCGGATCGGGACACTTGAACACTGAAGCTTTCTTT. It is translated as CAGSGHLNTEAFF.

The chain links TRBV19 to TRBJ1-1; perhaps TRBD1 as D (6 bases). With 8 bases removed from V and 7 bases from J, the gap between germline ends came to 11 bases. The CDR3 contains 11 residues. CDR1 and CDR2 from the germline V gene are LNHDA and SQIVND (reference sequence). CDR3 DNA sequence: TGTGCCAGTGCAGGGGCCGTTGAAGCTTTCTTT. Amino acids: CASAGAVEAFF. Looking up the rest from reference TRBV19 and TRBJ1-1 gives the full variable domain: DGGITQSPKYLFRKEGQNVTLSCEQNLNHDAMYWYRQDPGQGLRLIYYSQIVNDFQKGDIAEGYSVSREKKESFPLTVTSAQKNPTAFYLCASAGAVEAFFGQGTRLTVV.

The chain links TRBV9 to TRBJ1-1, with TRBD1 identical over 8 bases. The CDR3 is made up of 15 amino acids. Unmatched junction bases numbered 4, after V lost 3 bases and J lost 0 bases. The V gene's germline CDR1 is SGDLS and CDR2 YYNGEE. Here the CDR3 reads CASSGKTGVNTEAFF. CDR3 in DNA: TGTGCCAGCAGCGGCAAGACAGGGGTGAACACTGAAGCTTTCTTT.

This chain uses TRBV29-1 with TRBJ2-7; tentatively, D is TRBD1 (6 bases). The CDR3 consists of 12 residues. Germline CDR1 SQVTM, CDR2 ANQGSEA. The germline V and J ends were trimmed by 1 base and 5 bases, with 9 bases remaining between them. CDR3 nucleotide sequence: TGCAGCGTTGAAGGGACAGTAAACGAGCAGTACTTC. Residues: CSVEGTVNEQYF.

V gene TRBV7-8 combines with J gene TRBJ1-1; possible D gene TRBD1, 5 bases. Trimming left V 3 bases short and J 0 bases short, with 11 bases between. This CDR3 is built from 15 residues. Looked up from germline, CDR1 is SGHVS and CDR2 is FQNEAQ. The CDR3 region has the DNA TGTGCCAGCAGCTTTCAGTCAGGGATGAACACTGAAGCTTTCTTT. Translating gives CASSFQSGMNTEAFF.

This clone was found a few times. The chain employs TRBV6-5 and TRBJ2-5, with 7 positions matching TRBD1. Per germline, CDR1 MNHEY and CDR2 SVGAGI. Unmatched junction bases numbered 3, after V lost 6 bases and J lost 5 bases. This CDR3 has 12 residues. DNA of the CDR3: TGTGCCAGCAGCCGCAGGGGGGAGACCCAGTACTTC. Translation: CASSRRGETQYF.

This sequence joins TRBV7-9 and TRBJ1-2, with 7 nucleotides matching TRBD1. The J segment lost 3 bases and the V segment lost 2 bases, leaving 3 bases of the junction unmatched. CDR1 is SEHNR, CDR2 FQNEAQ, per germline (reference sequence). The CDR3 length is 14 residues. CDR3 in amino acids: CASSLSQGHYGYTF. The CDR3, as DNA: TGTGCCAGCAGCTTATCACAGGGGCACTATGGCTACACCTTC.

The V and J genes are TRBV28 and TRBJ2-3; D might be TRBD1 (6 bases). Germline-derived CDR1 and CDR2 are MDHEN and SYDVKM. The V end lost 5 bases, the J end lost 1 base, and 22 bases lay between the germline ends. This CDR3 has 18 amino acids. CDR3 amino acids: CASSLRPGHRSRTDTQYF. For the CDR3, the DNA is TGTGCCAGCAGTCTCCGCCCGGGACACCGCTCCCGCACAGATACGCAGTATTTT.

The chain links TRBV6-1 to TRBJ2-2; the D gene is possibly TRBD1 (6 bases). Germline V CDR1 and CDR2: MNHNS, SASEGT. The CDR3 runs to 14 residues. V was trimmed by 1 base and J by 6 bases, leaving 9 bases between them. The CDR3 region has the DNA TGTGCCAGCAGTGAAGTACAGGGTCCCGGGGAGCTGTTTTTT. This encodes CASSEVQGPGELFF.

The chain couples TRBV4-1 to TRBJ2-3; TRBD2 agrees at 7 bases. The V and J ends lost 4 bases and 1 base, in that order; junction bases with no gene match: 2. Germline V gives CDR1 MGHRA, CDR2 YSYEKL. The CDR3 length is 14 residues. The CDR3 here is CASSPGGGTDTQYF. The CDR3 DNA follows: TGCGCCAGCAGCCCTGGGGGGGGCACAGATACGCAGTATTTT.

The V and J genes are TRBV19 and TRBJ1-6; 9 nucleotides match TRBD1. The germline CDR1 and CDR2 sequences are LNHDA and SQIVND (reference sequence). This CDR3 spans 13 amino acids. Losses at the gene ends were 7 bases for V and 7 bases for J; bases not matched to a gene: 2. This CDR3 reads CASMGQGNSPLHF. In nucleotides, the CDR3 is TGTGCCAGTATGGGACAGGGCAATTCACCCCTCCACTTT.

The rearrangement links TRBV4-2 to TRBJ2-2; 8 bases align to TRBD2. J was trimmed by 4 bases and V by 4 bases; bases with no gene match: 11. The germline V gene has CDR1 LGHNA and CDR2 YNFKEQ. The CDR3 is 17 residues long. The CDR3 region is CASSLPRAGGPTGELFF. Here the CDR3 DNA reads TGTGCCAGCAGCCTGCCCCGGGCGGGGGGACCCACCGGGGAGCTGTTTTTT.

The rearrangement uses TRBV5-8 and TRBJ2-1; maybe TRBD1 (6 bases). The CDR3 length is 16 residues. V dropped 0 bases and J dropped 5 bases, with 15 bases sitting between them. Germline V gives CDR1 SGHTS, CDR2 YDEGEE. The CDR3 region has the DNA TGTGCCAGCAGCTTGGGAACAGGGAGATGGGACAATGAGCAGTTCTTC. Translating it yields CASSLGTGRWDNEQFF. Combining the CDR3 with reference TRBV5-8 and TRBJ2-1 gives the whole variable domain EAGVTQSPTHLIKTRGQQATLRCSPISGHTSVYWYQQALGLGLQFLLWYDEGEERNRGNFPPRFSGRQFPNYSSELNVNALELEDSALYLCASSLGTGRWDNEQFFGPGTRLTVL.

This chain joins TRBV19 and TRBJ1-6, with D perhaps TRBD1 (6 bases). This CDR3 is 15 amino acids long. The V gene lost 9 bases and the J gene lost 2 bases, with 14 bases spanning the gap. Per the germline V gene, CDR1 is LNHDA and CDR2 is SQIVND (reference sequence). In DNA form, the CDR3 reads TGTGCCAGCCACCCACAGGGCGCCTATAATTCACCCCTCCACTTT. Translating gives CASHPQGAYNSPLHF.

The J gene is TRBJ2-2, the V gene TRBV9; D is possibly TRBD1 (6 bases). V lost 4 bases to trimming and J lost 5 bases, with 12 bases between them. This CDR3 region has 14 residues. Germline assignment: CDR1 SGDLS and CDR2 YYNGEE. CDR3 residues: CASSPRTETGELFF. CDR3 DNA: TGTGCCAGCAGCCCCCGGACAGAGACCGGGGAGCTGTTTTTT.

This clone appeared once. The chain joins TRBV28 to TRBJ1-1; 11 bases align to TRBD1. V gave up 7 bases and J gave up 2 bases; unmatched junction bases: 9. This CDR3 is built from 16 residues. The germline V gene encodes CDR1 MDHEN and CDR2 SYDVKM. The CDR3 bases are TGTGCCAGCATTTCAGGACAGGGGGCTTCCAACACTGAAGCTTTCTTT. It codes for CASISGQGASNTEAFF. The full variable domain, completed using reference TRBV28 and TRBJ1-1, is DVKVTQSSRYLVKRTGEKVFLECVQDMDHENMFWYRQDPGLGLRLIYFSYDVKMKEKGDIPEGYSVSREKKERFSLILESASTNQTSMYLCASISGQGASNTEAFFGQGTRLTVV.

This rearrangement joins TRBV6-5 to TRBJ2-7, with D possibly matching TRBD1 (6 bases). This CDR3 comprises 16 residues. The germline V gene encodes CDR1 MNHEY and CDR2 SVGAGI. V lost 0 bases to trimming and J lost 1 base, with 13 bases between them. CDR3 amino acids: CASSYSSPGDSYEQYF. The CDR3 nucleotides read TGTGCCAGCAGTTACTCCAGTCCAGGGGATTCCTACGAGCAGTACTTC.

The rearrangement uses TRBV25-1 and TRBJ1-2, with a tentative D call TRBD1 (6 bases). This CDR3 contains 13 residues. Germline V gene data show CDR1 as MGHDK and CDR2 as SYGVNS. Trimming shortened V by 2 bases and J by 8 bases, and 12 bases separated the two germline ends. The CDR3: CASSEGRGQGYTF. Here the CDR3 DNA reads TGTGCCAGCAGTGAAGGCAGGGGACAAGGCTACACCTTC.

This clone was seen a few times. The chain carries TRBV4-1 and TRBJ1-5; 7 bases fit TRBD1. CDR1 MGHRA and CDR2 YSYEKL come from the germline V gene. This CDR3 region has 15 residues. V was clipped by 3 bases and J by 6 bases; unmatched bases: 8. The CDR3 spells CASSHPGQSPQPQHF. DNA for the CDR3: TGCGCCAGCAGCCATCCGGGACAGTCCCCTCAGCCCCAGCATTTT.

V and J are TRBV6-5 and TRBJ2-3; TRBD1 agrees at 9 bases. The CDR3 has 14 amino acids. Germline assignment: CDR1 MNHEY and CDR2 SVGAGI. After removal of 8 bases from V and 1 base from J, the junction contained 4 bases not matched to a gene. This chain's CDR3 is CASRRDRGTDTQYF. As DNA, the CDR3 is TGTGCCAGCCGCCGGGACAGGGGCACAGATACGCAGTATTTT.

The rearrangement links TRBV15 to TRBJ2-5, with 8 bases matching TRBD1. Germline CDR1 reads LNHNV; CDR2 reads YYDKDF (reference sequence). J was trimmed by 5 bases and V by 3 bases; bases with no gene match: 14. The CDR3 has 17 residues. This CDR3 reads CATSSSDPGQAWETQYF. The CDR3 DNA sequence: TGTGCCACCAGCAGTTCTGACCCGGGACAGGCCTGGGAGACCCAGTACTTC.

V is TRBV30 and J is TRBJ1-1; a weak D match, TRBD1 (6 bases). Trimming took 2 bases from V and 4 from J, leaving 20 bases between them. The germline CDR1 and CDR2 sequences are GTSNPN and SVGIG (reference sequence). The CDR3 runs to 16 residues. The CDR3 is CAWSPSPWARGTEAFF. The DNA for the CDR3 is TGTGCCTGGAGTCCCTCCCCCTGGGCCAGGGGCACTGAAGCTTTCTTT.

In this sample, this clone turned up a few times. This sequence joins TRBV14 and TRBJ1-1; perhaps TRBD1 as D (5 bases). Germline lookup yields CDR1 SGHDN and CDR2 FVKESK. The CDR3 totals 16 residues. Trimming pared 4 bases from V and 0 bases from J, leaving 15 bases between. The chain's CDR3 is CASSPLGAGVNTEAFF. As DNA, the CDR3 is TGTGCCAGCAGCCCCCTAGGGGCCGGAGTGAACACTGAAGCTTTCTTT. The full variable domain, in which reference TRBV14 and TRBJ1-1 provide the parts outside the CDR3, is EAGVTQFPSHSVIEKGQTVTLRCDPISGHDNLYWYRRVMGKEIKFLLHFVKESKQDESGMPNNRFLAERTGGTYSTLKVQPAELEDSGVYFCASSPLGAGVNTEAFFGQGTRLTVV.

V usage is TRBV2 and J usage is TRBJ2-1; 7 bases agree with TRBD2. The CDR3 has 12 residues. The J segment lost 2 bases and the V segment lost 8 bases, leaving 0 bases of the junction unmatched. CDR1 and CDR2 from the germline V gene are SNHLY and FYNNEI. The CDR3, as DNA: TGTGCCAGCGGGGGGGCCTACAATGAGCAGTTCTTC. Its protein is CASGGAYNEQFF.

This clone is a singleton in its sample. The chain combines TRBV10-2 with TRBJ2-1, with 9 bases lining up with TRBD1. J lost 2 bases, V lost 0 bases, and 17 bases had no gene match. Per germline, CDR1 WSHSY and CDR2 SAAADI. The CDR3 totals 21 residues. The CDR3 sequence: CASSESAGTGLSGDTYNEQFF. Here the CDR3 DNA reads TGCGCCAGCAGTGAGTCCGCCGGGACAGGGTTGTCGGGGGACACCTACAATGAGCAGTTCTTC.